Listed below are T cell receptor beta chains from one sample, sequenced in a study of T cell responses to AZD1222 COVID-19 vaccine. Profiled with immunoSEQ multiplex PCR; TCRdb holds only in-frame clones, not every one. The sample has around 160,000 clones; around 92% are singletons. The sequencing used peripheral blood, collected 28 days after the second AZD1222 dose. These receptors came from an adult who received the AZD1222 COVID-19 vaccine. The conserved cysteine and the conserved F or W are not part of the CDR3 here. Fields, in order: D gene, J gene, V gene, CDR3 protein. The D gene is left open where the match is weak.

D gene: .; J gene: TRBJ2-3; V gene: TRBV20-1; CDR3 protein: SALTDTQY
D gene: .; J gene: TRBJ2-2; V gene: TRBV27; CDR3 protein: ASSSQGGFSGELF
D gene: TRBD1; J gene: TRBJ2-1; V gene: TRBV5-1; CDR3 protein: ASSLGRQGISDEQF
D gene: .; J gene: TRBJ2-5; V gene: TRBV12-3/TRBV12-4; CDR3 protein: ASSRVETQY
D gene: TRBD1; J gene: TRBJ2-3; V gene: TRBV2; CDR3 protein: ASYQGALYPQY
D gene: .; J gene: TRBJ2-2; V gene: TRBV12-1; CDR3 protein: ASSFRGTGELF
D gene: TRBD1; J gene: TRBJ2-5; V gene: TRBV7-9; CDR3 protein: ASSPDREVGETQY
D gene: TRBD2; J gene: TRBJ2-5; V gene: TRBV4-1; CDR3 protein: ASRQLGAGGQETQY
D gene: TRBD2; J gene: TRBJ2-1; V gene: TRBV29-1; CDR3 protein: SPGTSGHNEQF
D gene: TRBD2; J gene: TRBJ2-1; V gene: TRBV4-1; CDR3 protein: ASSQGGLAGAYNEQF
D gene: .; J gene: TRBJ2-1; V gene: TRBV30; CDR3 protein: AWRVNYEQF